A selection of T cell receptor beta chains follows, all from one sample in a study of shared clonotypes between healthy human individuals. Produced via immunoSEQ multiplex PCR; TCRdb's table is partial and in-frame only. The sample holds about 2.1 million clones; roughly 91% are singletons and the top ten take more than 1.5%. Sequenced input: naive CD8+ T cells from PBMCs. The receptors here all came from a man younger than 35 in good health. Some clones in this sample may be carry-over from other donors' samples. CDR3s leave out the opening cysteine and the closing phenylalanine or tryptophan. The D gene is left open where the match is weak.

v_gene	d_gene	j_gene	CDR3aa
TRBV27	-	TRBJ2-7	ASSLFPGTGTYEQY
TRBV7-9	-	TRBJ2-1	ASSLGGAEVEQF
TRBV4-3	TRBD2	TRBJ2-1	ASSQDVAGGPYNEQF
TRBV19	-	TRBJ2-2	ASTRRAERIPGELF
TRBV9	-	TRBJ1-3	ASSDPRDPSRDTIY
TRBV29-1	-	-	SVEPAGTYPYEQY
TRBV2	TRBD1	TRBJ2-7	ASSEVTWGTGDEQY
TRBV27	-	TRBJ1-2	ASRGTAYGYT
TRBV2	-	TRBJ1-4	ASSGHKDNNEKLF
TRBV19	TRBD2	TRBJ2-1	ASSTGLAGGLGNEQF
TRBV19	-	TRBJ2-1	ASSMGGTSYNEQF